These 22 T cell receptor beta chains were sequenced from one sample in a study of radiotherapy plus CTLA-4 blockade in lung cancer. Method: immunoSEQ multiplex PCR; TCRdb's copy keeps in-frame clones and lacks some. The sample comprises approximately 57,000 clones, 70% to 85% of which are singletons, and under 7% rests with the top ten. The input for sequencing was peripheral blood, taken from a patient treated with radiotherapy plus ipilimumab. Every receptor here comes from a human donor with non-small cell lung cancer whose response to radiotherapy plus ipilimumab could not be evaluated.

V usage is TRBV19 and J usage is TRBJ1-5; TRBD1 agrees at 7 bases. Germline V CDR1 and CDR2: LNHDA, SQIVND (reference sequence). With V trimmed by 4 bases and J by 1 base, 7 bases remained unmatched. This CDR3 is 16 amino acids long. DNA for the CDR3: TGTGCCAGTAGTAATCTAGGACAGGCAAGCAATCAGCCCCAGCATTTT. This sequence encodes CASSNLGQASNQPQHF.

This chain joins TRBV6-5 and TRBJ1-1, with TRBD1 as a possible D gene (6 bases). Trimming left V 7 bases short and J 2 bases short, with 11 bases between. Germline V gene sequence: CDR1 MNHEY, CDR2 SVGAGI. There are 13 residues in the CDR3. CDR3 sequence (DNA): TGTGCCAGCACCTACAGGGTTAACACTGAAGCTTTCTTT. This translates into CASTYRVNTEAFF.

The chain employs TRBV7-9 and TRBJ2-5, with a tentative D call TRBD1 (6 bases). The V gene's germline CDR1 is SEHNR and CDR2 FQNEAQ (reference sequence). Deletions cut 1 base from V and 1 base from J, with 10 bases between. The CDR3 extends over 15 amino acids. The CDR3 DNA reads TGTGCCAGCAGCTTAGGGGACACACTCCAAGAGACCCAGTACTTC. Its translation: CASSLGDTLQETQYF.

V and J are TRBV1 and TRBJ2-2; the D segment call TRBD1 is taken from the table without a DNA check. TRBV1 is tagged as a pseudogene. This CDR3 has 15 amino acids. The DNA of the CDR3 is TGCACCAGCAGCCTGGGACAGGGGAGGGCCGGGGAGCTGTTTTTT. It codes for CTSSLGQGRAGELFF.

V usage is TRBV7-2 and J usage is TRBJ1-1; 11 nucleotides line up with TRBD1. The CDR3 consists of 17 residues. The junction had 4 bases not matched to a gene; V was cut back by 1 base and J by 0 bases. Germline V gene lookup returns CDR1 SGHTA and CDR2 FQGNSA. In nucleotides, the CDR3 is TGTGCCAGCAGCTTAGGAGGACAGGGGGCGCTGAACACTGAAGCTTTCTTT. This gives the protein CASSLGGQGALNTEAFF.

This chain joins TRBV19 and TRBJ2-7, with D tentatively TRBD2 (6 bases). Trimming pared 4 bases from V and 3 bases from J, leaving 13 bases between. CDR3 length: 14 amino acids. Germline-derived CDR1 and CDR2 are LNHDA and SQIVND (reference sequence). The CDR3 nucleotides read TGTGCCAGTAGTAGGGGCGGAGGGATCTACGAGCAGTACTTC. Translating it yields CASSRGGGIYEQYF.

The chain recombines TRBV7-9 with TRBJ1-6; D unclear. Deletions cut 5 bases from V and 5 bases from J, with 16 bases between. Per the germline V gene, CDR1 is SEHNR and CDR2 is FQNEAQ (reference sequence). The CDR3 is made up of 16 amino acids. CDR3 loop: CASSPLGSSDNSPLHF. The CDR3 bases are TGTGCCAGCAGCCCGCTGGGCAGCAGTGATAATTCACCCCTCCACTTT.

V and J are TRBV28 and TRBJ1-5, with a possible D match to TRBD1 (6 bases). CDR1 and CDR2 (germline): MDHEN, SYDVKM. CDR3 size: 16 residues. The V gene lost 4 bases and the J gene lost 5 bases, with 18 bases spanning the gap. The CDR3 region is CASSSRGRGTDQPQHF. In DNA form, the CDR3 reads TGTGCCAGCAGTTCAAGGGGGAGGGGGACGGATCAGCCCCAGCATTTT. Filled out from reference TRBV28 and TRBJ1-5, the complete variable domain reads DVKVTQSSRYLVKRTGEKVFLECVQDMDHENMFWYRQDPGLGLRLIYFSYDVKMKEKGDIPEGYSVSREKKERFSLILESASTNQTSMYLCASSSRGRGTDQPQHFGDGTRLSIL.

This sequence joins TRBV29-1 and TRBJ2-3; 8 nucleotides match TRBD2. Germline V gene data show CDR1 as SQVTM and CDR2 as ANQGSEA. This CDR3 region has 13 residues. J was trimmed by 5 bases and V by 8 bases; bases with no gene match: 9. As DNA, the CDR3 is TGCAGCTCACATAAGCGGGAGAGAGATACGCAGTATTTT. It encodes CSSHKRERDTQYF.

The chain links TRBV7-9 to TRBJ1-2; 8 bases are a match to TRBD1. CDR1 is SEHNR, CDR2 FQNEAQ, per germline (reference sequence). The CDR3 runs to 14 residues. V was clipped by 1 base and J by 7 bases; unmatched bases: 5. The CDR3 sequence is CASSLGQGRGGYTF. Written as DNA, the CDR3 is TGTGCCAGCAGCTTAGGACAGGGGAGAGGTGGCTACACCTTC. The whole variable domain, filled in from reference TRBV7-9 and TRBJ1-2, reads DTGVSQNPRHKITKRGQNVTFRCDPISEHNRLYWYRQTLGQGPEFLTYFQNEAQLEKSRLLSDRFSAERPKGSFSTLEIQRTEQGDSAMYLCASSLGQGRGGYTFGSGTRLTVV.

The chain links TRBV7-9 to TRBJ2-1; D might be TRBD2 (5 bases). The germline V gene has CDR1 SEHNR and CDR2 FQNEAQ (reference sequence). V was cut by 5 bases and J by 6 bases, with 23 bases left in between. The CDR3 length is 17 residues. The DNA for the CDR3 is TGTGCCAGCAGCCCGCTGGCTGGTAGCGTTCCACCCAATGAGCAGTTCTTC. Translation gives CASSPLAGSVPPNEQFF.

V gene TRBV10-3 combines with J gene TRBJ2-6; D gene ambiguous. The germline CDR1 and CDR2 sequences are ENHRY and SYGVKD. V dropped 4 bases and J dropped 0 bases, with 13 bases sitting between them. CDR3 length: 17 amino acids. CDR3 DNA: TGTGCCATCAGTGGTTGGATAGCTAACTCTGGGGCCAACGTCCTGACTTTC. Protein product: CAISGWIANSGANVLTF.

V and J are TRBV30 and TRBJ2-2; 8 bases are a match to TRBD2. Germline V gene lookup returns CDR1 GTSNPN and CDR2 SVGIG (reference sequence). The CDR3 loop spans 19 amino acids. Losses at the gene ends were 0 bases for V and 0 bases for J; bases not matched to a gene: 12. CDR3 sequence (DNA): TGTGCCTGGAGTGTACGGGAGGGACGGACGAAACCGAACACCGGGGAGCTGTTTTTT. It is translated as CAWSVREGRTKPNTGELFF.

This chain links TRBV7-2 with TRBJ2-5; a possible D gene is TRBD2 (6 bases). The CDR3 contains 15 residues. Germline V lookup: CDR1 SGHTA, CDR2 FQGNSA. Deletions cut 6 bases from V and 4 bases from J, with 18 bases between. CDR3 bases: TGTGCCAGCAGTCAACAGACCAACGGGGGAGAGACCCAGTACTTC. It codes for CASSQQTNGGETQYF.

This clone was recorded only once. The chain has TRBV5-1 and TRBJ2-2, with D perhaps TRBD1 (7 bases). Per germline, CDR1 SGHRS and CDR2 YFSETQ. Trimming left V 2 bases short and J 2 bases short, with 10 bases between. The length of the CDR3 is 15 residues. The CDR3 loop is CASSFGGGNTGELFF. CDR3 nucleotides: TGCGCCAGCAGCTTTGGAGGGGGCAACACCGGGGAGCTGTTTTTT.

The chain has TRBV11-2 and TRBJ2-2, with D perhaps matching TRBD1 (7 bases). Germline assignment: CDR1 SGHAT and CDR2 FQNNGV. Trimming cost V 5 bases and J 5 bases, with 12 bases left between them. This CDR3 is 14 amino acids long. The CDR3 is CASSRTGGTGELFF. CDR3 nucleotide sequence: TGTGCCAGCAGCCGGACAGGAGGGACCGGGGAGCTGTTTTTT.

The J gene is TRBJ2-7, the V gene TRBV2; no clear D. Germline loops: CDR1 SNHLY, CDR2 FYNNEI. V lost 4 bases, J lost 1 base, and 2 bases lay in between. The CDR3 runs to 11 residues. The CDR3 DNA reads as TGTGCCAGCAGTGCGTCCTACGAGCAGTACTTC. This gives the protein CASSASYEQYF.

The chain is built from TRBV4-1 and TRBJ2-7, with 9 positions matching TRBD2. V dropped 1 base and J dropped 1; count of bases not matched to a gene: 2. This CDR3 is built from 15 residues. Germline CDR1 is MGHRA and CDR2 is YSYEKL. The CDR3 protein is CASSQGLADSYEQYF. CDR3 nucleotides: TGCGCCAGCAGCCAAGGACTAGCGGATTCCTACGAGCAGTACTTC.

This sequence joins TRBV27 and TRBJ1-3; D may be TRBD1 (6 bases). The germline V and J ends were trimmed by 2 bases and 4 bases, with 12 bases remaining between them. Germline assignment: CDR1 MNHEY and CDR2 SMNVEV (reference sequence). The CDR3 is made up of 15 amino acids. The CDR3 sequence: CASSLGTGSGNTIYF. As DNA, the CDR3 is TGTGCCAGCAGTTTAGGTACAGGGTCAGGAAACACCATATATTTT.

CDR3 protein: CAMSTSGEQETQYF. The CDR3 coding sequence is TGTGCCATGTCGACTAGCGGGGAACAAGAGACCCAGTACTTC. The genes are TRBV10-3 and TRBJ2-5, with TRBD2 matching over 11 bases. This CDR3 is 14 amino acids long. Germline-derived CDR1 and CDR2 are ENHRY and SYGVKD. V gave up 9 bases and J gave up 2 bases; unmatched junction bases: 5.

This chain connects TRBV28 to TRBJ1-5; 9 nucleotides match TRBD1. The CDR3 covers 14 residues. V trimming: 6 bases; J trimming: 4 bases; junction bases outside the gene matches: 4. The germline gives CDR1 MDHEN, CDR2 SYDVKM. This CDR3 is CASRTGTGNQPQHF. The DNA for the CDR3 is TGTGCCAGCAGGACCGGGACAGGGAATCAGCCCCAGCATTTT.

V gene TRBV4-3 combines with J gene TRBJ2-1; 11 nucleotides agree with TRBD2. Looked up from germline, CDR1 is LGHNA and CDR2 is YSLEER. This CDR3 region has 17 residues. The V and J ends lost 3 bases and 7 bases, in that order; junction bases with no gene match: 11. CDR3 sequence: CASSQRPILAGVNEQFF. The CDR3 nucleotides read TGCGCCAGCAGCCAGAGGCCTATACTAGCGGGAGTAAATGAGCAGTTCTTC.